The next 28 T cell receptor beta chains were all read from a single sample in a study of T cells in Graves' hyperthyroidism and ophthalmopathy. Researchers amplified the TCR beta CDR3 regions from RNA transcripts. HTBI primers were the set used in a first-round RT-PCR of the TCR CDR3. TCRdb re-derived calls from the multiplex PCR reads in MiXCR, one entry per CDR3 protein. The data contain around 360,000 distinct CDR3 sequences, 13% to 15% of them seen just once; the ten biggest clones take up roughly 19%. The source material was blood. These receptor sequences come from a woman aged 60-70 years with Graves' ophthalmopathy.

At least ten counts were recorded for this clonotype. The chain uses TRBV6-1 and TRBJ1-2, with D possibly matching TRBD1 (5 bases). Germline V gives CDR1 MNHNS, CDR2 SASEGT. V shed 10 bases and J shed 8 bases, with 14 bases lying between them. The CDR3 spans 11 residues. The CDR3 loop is CAIKEGAGYTF. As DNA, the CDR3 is TGTGCCATCAAGGAAGGGGCAGGCTACACCTTC.

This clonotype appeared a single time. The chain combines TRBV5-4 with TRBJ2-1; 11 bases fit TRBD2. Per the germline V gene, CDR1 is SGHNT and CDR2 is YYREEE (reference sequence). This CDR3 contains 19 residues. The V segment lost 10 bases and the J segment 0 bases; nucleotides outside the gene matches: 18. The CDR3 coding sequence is TGTGCCGGACCTATTCGCCCTAGCGGGAGGACTCTCTCCTACAATGAGCAGTTCTTC. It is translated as CAGPIRPSGRTLSYNEQFF.

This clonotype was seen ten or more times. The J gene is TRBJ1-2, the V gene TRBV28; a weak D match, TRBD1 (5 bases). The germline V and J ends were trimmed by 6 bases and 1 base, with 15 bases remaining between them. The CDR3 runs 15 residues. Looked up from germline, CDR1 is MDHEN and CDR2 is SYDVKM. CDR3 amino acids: CASRSGRFFNYGYTF. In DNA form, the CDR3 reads TGTGCCAGCAGGTCGGGACGGTTTTTTAACTATGGCTACACCTTC.

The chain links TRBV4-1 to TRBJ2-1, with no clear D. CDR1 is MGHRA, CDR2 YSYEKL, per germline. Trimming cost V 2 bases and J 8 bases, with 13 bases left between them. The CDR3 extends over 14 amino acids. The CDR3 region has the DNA TGCGCCAGCAGCCAACGTCCAGAGTGGTATGAGCAGTTCTTC. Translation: CASSQRPEWYEQFF.

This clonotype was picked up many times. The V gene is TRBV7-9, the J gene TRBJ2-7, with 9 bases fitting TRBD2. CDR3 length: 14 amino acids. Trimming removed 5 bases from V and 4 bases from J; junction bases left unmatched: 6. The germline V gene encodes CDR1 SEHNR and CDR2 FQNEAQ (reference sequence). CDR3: CASSPGSGSYEQYF. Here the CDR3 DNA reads TGTGCCAGCAGCCCGGGTAGCGGGAGTTACGAGCAGTACTTC.

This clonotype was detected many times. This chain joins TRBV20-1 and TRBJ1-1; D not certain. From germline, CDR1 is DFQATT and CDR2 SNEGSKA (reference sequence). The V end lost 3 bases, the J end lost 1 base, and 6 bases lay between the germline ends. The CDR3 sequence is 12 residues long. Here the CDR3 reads CSASYRNTEAFF. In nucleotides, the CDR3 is TGCAGTGCTAGCTATCGGAACACTGAAGCTTTCTTT.

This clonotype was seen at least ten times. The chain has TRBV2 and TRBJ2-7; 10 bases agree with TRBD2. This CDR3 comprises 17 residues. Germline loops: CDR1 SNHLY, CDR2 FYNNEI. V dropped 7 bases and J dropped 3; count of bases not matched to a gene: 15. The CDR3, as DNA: TGTGCCAGCAAGCGGACTAGCGGATATGGGGCCCTCTACGAGCAGTACTTC. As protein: CASKRTSGYGALYEQYF.

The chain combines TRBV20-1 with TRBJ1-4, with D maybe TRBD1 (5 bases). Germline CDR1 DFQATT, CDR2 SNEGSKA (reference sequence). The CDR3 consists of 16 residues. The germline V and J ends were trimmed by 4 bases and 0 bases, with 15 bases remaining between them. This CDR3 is CSATGTVGATNEKLFF. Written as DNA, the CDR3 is TGCAGTGCTACCGGGACGGTGGGCGCAACTAATGAAAAACTGTTTTTT.

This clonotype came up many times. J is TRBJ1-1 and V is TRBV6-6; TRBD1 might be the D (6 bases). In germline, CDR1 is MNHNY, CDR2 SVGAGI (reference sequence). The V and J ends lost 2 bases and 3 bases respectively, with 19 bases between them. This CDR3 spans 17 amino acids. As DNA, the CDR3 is TGTGCCAGCAGTTACCTAATGCTACAGGGCCTGGACACTGAAGCTTTCTTT. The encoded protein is CASSYLMLQGLDTEAFF.

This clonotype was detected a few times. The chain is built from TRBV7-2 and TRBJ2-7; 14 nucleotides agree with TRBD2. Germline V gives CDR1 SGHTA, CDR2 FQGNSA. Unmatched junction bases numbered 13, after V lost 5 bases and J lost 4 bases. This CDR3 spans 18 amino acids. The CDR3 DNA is TGTGCCAGCAGCCCGGGACTAGCGGGAGACCTTTTGGCTTACGAGCAGTACTTC. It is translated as CASSPGLAGDLLAYEQYF.

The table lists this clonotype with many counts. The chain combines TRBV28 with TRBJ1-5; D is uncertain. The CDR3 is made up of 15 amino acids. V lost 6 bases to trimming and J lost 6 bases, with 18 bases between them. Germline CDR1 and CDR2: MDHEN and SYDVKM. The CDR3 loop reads CASSGLALSSQPQHF. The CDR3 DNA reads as TGTGCCAGCAGCGGTCTCGCTCTCTCTTCTCAGCCCCAGCATTTT.

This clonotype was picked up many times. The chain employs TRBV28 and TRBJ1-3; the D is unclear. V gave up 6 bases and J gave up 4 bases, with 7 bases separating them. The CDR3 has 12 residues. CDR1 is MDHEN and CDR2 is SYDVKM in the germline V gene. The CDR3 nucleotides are TGTGCCAGCAGCCTTACGGGAAACACCATATATTTT. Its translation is CASSLTGNTIYF.

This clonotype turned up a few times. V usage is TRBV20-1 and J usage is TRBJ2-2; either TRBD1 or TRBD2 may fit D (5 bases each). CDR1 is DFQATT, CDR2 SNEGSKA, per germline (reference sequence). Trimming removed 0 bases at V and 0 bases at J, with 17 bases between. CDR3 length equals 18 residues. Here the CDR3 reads CSARDPGWGVANTGELFF. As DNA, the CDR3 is TGCAGTGCTAGAGATCCGGGGTGGGGCGTAGCGAACACCGGGGAGCTGTTTTTT.

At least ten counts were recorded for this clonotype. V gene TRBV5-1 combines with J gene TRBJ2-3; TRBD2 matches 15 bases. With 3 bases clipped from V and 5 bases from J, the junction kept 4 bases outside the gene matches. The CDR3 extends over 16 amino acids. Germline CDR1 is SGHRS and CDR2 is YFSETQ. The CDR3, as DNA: TGCGCCAGCAGCTCTGGACTAGCGGGAGGGAAAGATACGCAGTATTTT. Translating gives CASSSGLAGGKDTQYF.

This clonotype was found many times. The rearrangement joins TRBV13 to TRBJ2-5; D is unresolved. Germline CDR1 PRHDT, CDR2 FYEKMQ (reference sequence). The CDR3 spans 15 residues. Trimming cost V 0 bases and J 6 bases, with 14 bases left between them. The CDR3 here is CASSLGLRSPKTQYF. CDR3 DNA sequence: TGTGCCAGCAGCTTAGGCCTCCGTTCTCCCAAGACCCAGTACTTC.

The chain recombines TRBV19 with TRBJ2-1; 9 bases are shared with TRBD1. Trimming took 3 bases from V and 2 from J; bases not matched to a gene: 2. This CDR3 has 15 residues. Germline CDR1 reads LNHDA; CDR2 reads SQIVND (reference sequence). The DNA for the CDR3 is TGTGCCAGTAGTATGGGGACAGGGACCTACAATGAGCAGTTCTTC. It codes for CASSMGTGTYNEQFF.

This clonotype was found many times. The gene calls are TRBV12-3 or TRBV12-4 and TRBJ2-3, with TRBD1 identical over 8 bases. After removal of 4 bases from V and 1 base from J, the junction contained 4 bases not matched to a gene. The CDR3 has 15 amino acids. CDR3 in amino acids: CASSSGQGRTDTQYF. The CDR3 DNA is TGTGCCAGCAGTTCAGGACAGGGACGCACAGATACGCAGTATTTT.

CDR3 bases: TGCGCCAGCGCCGCCCAGGGCGGGTATGGCTACACCTTC. Its protein product is CASAAQGGYGYTF. The rearrangement uses TRBV5-1 and TRBJ1-2, with a weak D call TRBD1 (5 bases). Germline assignment: CDR1 SGHRS and CDR2 YFSETQ. V was pared by 7 bases and J by 5 bases, with 15 bases between. This CDR3 comprises 13 residues.

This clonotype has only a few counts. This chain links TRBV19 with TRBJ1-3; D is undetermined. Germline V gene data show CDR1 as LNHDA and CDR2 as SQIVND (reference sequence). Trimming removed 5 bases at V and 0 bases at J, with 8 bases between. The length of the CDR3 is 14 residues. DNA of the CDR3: TGTGCCAGTAGTGGACGTAACTCTGGAAACACCATATATTTT. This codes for CASSGRNSGNTIYF.

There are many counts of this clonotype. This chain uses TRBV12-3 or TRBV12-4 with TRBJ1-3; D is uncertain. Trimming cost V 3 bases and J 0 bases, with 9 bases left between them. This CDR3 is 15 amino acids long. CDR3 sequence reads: CASSFRAFSGNTIYF. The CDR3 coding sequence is TGTGCCAGCAGTTTTCGGGCCTTCTCTGGAAACACCATATATTTT.

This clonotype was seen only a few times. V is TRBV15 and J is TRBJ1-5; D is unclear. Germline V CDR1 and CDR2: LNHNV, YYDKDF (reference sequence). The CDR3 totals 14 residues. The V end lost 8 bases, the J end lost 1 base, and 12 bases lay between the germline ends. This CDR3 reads CATQAVMSNQPQHF. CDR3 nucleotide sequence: TGTGCCACCCAAGCAGTTATGAGCAATCAGCCCCAGCATTTT.

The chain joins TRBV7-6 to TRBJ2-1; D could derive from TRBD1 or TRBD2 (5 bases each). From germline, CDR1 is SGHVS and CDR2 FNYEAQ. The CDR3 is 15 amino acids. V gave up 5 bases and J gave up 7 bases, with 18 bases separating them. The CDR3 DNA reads TGTGCCAGCAGCCAAACAGGCGCCCCGGGGAATGAGCAGTTCTTC. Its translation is CASSQTGAPGNEQFF. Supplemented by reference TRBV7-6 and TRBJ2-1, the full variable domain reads GAGVSQSPRYKVTKRGQDVALRCDPISGHVSLYWYRQALGQGPEFLTYFNYEAQQDKSGLPNDRFSAERPEGSISTLTIQRTEQRDSAMYRCASSQTGAPGNEQFFGPGTRLTVL.

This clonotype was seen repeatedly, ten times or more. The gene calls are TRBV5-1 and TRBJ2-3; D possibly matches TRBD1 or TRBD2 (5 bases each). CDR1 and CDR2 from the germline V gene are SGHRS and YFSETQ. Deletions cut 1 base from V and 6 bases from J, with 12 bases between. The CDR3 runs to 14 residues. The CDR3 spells CASSLIGAADTQYF. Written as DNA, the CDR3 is TGCGCCAGCAGCTTGATCGGGGCGGCCGATACGCAGTATTTT. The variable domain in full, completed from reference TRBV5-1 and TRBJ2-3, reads KAGVTQTPRYLIKTRGQQVTLSCSPISGHRSVSWYQQTPGQGLQFLFEYFSETQRNKGNFPGRFSGRQFSNSRSEMNVSTLELGDSALYLCASSLIGAADTQYFGPGTRLTVL.

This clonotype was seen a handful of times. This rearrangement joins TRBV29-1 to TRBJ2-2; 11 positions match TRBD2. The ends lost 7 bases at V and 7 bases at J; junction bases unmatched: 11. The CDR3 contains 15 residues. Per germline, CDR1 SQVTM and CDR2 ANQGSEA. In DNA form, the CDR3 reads TGCAGCGCAGGGACTAGCGGCCCAGGGGTCGGGGAGCTGTTTTTT. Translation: CSAGTSGPGVGELFF.

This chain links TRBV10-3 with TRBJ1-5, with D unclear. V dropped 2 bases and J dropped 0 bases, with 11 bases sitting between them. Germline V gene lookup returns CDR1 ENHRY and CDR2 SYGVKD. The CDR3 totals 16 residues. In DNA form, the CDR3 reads TGTGCCATCAGTGAGGCAAAGACTTATAGCAATCAGCCCCAGCATTTT. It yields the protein CAISEAKTYSNQPQHF.

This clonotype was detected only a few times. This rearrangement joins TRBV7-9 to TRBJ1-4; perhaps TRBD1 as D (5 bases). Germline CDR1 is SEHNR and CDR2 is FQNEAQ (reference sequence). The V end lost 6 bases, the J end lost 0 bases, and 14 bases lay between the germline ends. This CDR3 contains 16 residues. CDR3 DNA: TGTGCCAGCAGTTTCAGGGCACTGGCAACTAATGAAAAACTGTTTTTT. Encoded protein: CASSFRALATNEKLFF.

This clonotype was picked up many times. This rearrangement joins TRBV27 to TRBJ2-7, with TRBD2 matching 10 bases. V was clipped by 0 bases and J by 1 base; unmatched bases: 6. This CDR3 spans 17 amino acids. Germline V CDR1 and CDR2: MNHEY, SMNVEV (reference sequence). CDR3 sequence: CASSLSGGLALSYEQYF. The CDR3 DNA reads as TGTGCCAGCAGTTTATCGGGGGGACTAGCGCTTTCCTACGAGCAGTACTTC.

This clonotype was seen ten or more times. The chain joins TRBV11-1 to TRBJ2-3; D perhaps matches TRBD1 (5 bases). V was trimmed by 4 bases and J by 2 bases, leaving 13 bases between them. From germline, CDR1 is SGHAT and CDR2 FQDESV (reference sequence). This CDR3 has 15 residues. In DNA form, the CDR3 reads TGTGCCAGCAGCTCAACGCCGACAGTCACAGATACGCAGTATTTT. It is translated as CASSSTPTVTDTQYF. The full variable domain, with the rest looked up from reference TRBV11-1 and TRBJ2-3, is EAEVAQSPRYKITEKSQAVAFWCDPISGHATLYWYRQILGQGPELLVQFQDESVVDDSQLPKDRFSAERLKGVDSTLKIQPAELGDSAMYLCASSSTPTVTDTQYFGPGTRLTVL.